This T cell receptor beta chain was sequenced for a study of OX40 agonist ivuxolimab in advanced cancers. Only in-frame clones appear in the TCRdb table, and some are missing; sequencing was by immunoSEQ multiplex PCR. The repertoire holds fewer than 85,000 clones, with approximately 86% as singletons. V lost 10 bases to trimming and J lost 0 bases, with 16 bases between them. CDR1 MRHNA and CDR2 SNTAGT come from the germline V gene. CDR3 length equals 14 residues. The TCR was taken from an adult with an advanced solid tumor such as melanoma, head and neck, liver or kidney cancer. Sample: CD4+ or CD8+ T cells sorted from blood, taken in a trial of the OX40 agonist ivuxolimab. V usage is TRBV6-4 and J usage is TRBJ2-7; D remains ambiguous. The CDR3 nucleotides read TGTGCCACTGAGTTTGGGGTTAGCTCCTACGAGCAGTACTTC. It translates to CATEFGVSSYEQYF.